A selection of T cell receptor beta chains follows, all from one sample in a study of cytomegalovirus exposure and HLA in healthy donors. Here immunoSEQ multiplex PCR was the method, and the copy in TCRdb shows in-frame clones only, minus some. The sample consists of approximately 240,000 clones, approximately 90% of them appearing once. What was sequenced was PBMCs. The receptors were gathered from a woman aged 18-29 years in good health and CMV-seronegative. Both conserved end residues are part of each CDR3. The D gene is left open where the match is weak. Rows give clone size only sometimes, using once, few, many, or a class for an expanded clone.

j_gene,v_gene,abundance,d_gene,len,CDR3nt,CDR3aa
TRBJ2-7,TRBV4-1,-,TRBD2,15,TGCGCCAGCAGTCTACTAGCGGGAGACCCTTACGAGCAGTACTTC,CASSLLAGDPYEQYF
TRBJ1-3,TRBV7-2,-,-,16,TGTGCCAGCAGAGGCGGAGTGGGAGGGGTAGGAAACACCATATATTTT,CASRGGVGGVGNTIYF
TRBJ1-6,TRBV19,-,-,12,TGTGCCAGTAGTTTGGGGAGGGAGTCCCTCCACTTT,CASSLGRESLHF
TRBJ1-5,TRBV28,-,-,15,TGTGCCAGCAGTTTAAGGGGGGGCTCAAATCAGCCCCAGCATTTT,CASSLRGGSNQPQHF
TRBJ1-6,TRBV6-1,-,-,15,TGTGCCAGCAGGTCGGCGGGCCGTGGGAATTCACCCCTCCACTTT,CASRSAGRGNSPLHF
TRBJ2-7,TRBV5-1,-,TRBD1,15,TGCGCCAGCAGCCAGATATTGGACAGGGACTACGAGCAGTACTTC,CASSQILDRDYEQYF
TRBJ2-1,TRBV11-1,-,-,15,TGTGCCAGCAGCTTACAGGACAGGAGGGACAATGAGCAGTTCTTC,CASSLQDRRDNEQFF
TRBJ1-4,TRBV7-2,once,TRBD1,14,TGTGCCAGCAGTCACAACAGGGGGCTGAAAAAACTGTTTTTT,CASSHNRGLKKLFF
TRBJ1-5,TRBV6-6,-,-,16,TGTGCCAGCACCCCGAGGAGGGACGGTAGCAATCAGCCCCAGCATTTT,CASTPRRDGSNQPQHF
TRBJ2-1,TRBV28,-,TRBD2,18,TGTGCCAGCAGTTTGCTTTGGTGGAGCCCAGCGGGAAGCAATGAGCAGTTCTTC,CASSLLWWSPAGSNEQFF
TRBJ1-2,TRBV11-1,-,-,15,TGTGCCAGCAGCGCCCGGGGTAAGGGCGGTTATGGCTACACCTTC,CASSARGKGGYGYTF
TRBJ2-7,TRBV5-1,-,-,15,TGCGCCAGCAGCTTGGTTCCAGGGTACTCCCACGAGCAGTACTTC,CASSLVPGYSHEQYF
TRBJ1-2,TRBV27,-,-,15,TGTGCCAGCAGTGACCCGCCCCCGGGTACACATGGCTACACCTTC,CASSDPPPGTHGYTF
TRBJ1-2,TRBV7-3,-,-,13,TGTGCCAGCAGTGCCAGGGCAGACTATGGCTACACCTTC,CASSARADYGYTF
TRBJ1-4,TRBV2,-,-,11,TGTGCCAGCACTTTTCATGAAAAACTGTTTTTT,CASTFHEKLFF
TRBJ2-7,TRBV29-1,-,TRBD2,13,TGCAGCGGGGTAGCGGGATATACCAGGGAGCAGTACTTC,CSGVAGYTREQYF